The 17 T cell receptor beta chains in this list originate from one sample, sequenced in a study of Graves' ophthalmopathy and Graves' hyperthyroidism. Beta-chain TCR CDR3 regions were amplified from RNA transcripts. Second-round multiplex PCR followed a first-round RT-PCR using HTBI primers. TCRdb analysed the multiplex PCR reads with MiXCR anew, one entry per CDR3 protein. The sample includes about 370,000 distinct CDR3 sequences, about 16% of them seen just once. Sequenced input: peripheral blood. All receptors derive from a woman younger than 35 with Graves' ophthalmopathy.

This clonotype appeared many times. The chain is built from TRBV28 and TRBJ2-7, with TRBD1 as a possible D gene (6 bases). Deletions cut 2 bases from V and 3 bases from J, with 17 bases between. The CDR3 runs to 16 residues. The germline CDR1 and CDR2 sequences are MDHEN and SYDVKM. The CDR3 loop reads CASSLTTGKRNYEQYF. CDR3 bases: TGTGCCAGCAGTTTAACAACAGGGAAAAGAAACTACGAGCAGTACTTC.

This clonotype was detected many times. The J gene is TRBJ2-3, the V gene TRBV7-3, with TRBD1 identical over 7 bases. V lost 5 bases to trimming and J lost 2 bases; unmatched junction nucleotides: 10. The CDR3 contains 16 residues. Germline lookup yields CDR1 SGHTA and CDR2 FQGTGA. Written as DNA, the CDR3 is TGTGCCAGCAGCAAAACACGGGACAGCCTCACAGATACGCAGTATTTT. Encoded protein: CASSKTRDSLTDTQYF.

The V call is TRBV24-1, the J call TRBJ1-1; unclear D gene. Trimming took 6 bases from V and 8 from J, leaving 21 bases between them. Germline lookup yields CDR1 KGHDR and CDR2 SFDVKD. The CDR3 runs 15 residues. The CDR3 DNA reads as TGTGCCACCAGTACCCCGTCGACCGGTTCACTAGAAGCTTTCTTT. This codes for CATSTPSTGSLEAFF.

This clonotype was counted at least ten times. Here the CDR3 reads CASSLQDYTEAFF. In DNA form, the CDR3 reads TGTGCCAGCAGTCTACAGGATTACACTGAAGCTTTCTTT. This chain links TRBV28 with TRBJ1-1; a possible D gene is TRBD1 (5 bases). The V and J ends lost 5 bases and 3 bases respectively, with 10 bases between them. Per the germline V gene, CDR1 is MDHEN and CDR2 is SYDVKM. This CDR3 has 13 amino acids.

This clonotype showed up many times. The rearrangement links TRBV11-2 to TRBJ2-5; perhaps TRBD2 as D (6 bases). The CDR3 contains 15 residues. Germline CDR1 SGHAT, CDR2 FQNNGV. The V and J ends lost 0 bases and 7 bases respectively, with 15 bases between them. The CDR3 loop reads CASSLDGGNFGTQYF. The CDR3 coding sequence is TGTGCCAGCAGCTTAGATGGAGGGAATTTCGGGACCCAGTACTTC.

This clonotype was detected ten times or more. This chain uses TRBV12-3 or TRBV12-4 with TRBJ1-2; no reliable D call. The CDR3 is made up of 12 amino acids. Between the trimmed V and J ends, which lost 5 bases and 0 bases, there was a span of 4 bases. CDR3 residues: CASSRANYGYTF. The DNA of the CDR3 is TGTGCCAGCAGTAGGGCTAACTATGGCTACACCTTC.

This clonotype was counted many times. The rearrangement links TRBV20-1 to TRBJ2-7; 10 bases are shared with TRBD2. The CDR3 is 14 amino acids. The trim removed 5 bases at V and 0 bases at J, leaving 4 bases unmatched. Per germline, CDR1 DFQATT and CDR2 SNEGSKA (reference sequence). The CDR3 region has the DNA TGCAGTGCTCCCGCTAGCGGGAGCTCCTACGAGCAGTACTTC. Protein: CSAPASGSSYEQYF.

This clonotype showed up many times. The chain carries TRBV28 and TRBJ2-5, with 7 bases matching TRBD1. Germline V gene data show CDR1 as MDHEN and CDR2 as SYDVKM. CDR3 length: 15 amino acids. V gave up 4 bases and J gave up 4 bases; unmatched junction bases: 9. CDR3 sequence (DNA): TGTGCCAGCAGTTCAAAGACAGGGATTATAGAGACCCAGTACTTC. Protein: CASSSKTGIIETQYF.

This clonotype was picked up many times. The chain has TRBV6-2 or TRBV6-3 and TRBJ2-7; tentatively, D is TRBD1 or TRBD2 (5 bases each). From germline, CDR1 is MNHEY and CDR2 SVGEGT. The ends were cut back, 8 bases at V and 6 bases at J, with 5 bases in the middle. The CDR3 runs 9 residues. For the CDR3, the DNA is TGTGCCAGCGGGGGCGAGCAGTACTTC. Translated: CASGGEQYF.

This clonotype came up many times. This chain joins TRBV20-1 and TRBJ1-5; D remains unclear. CDR3 length: 14 amino acids. Germline V gene data show CDR1 as DFQATT and CDR2 as SNEGSKA (reference sequence). Deletions cut 6 bases from V and 11 bases from J, with 23 bases between. In nucleotides, the CDR3 is TGCAGTGCCTGCGAAGCGGAGGATCTTAGGGCCCAGCATTTT. This sequence encodes CSACEAEDLRAQHF.

In this sample, this clonotype turned up many times. The V gene is TRBV28, the J gene TRBJ2-7; TRBD1 matches 7 bases. The junction had 5 bases not matched to a gene; V was cut back by 6 bases and J by 3 bases. Germline loops: CDR1 MDHEN, CDR2 SYDVKM. The length of the CDR3 is 13 residues. CDR3 in amino acids: CASSLTGYYEQYF. The CDR3 region has the DNA TGTGCCAGCAGCCTGACAGGGTACTACGAGCAGTACTTC.

This clonotype was detected ten times or more. CDR3 sequence (DNA): TGTGCCAGCAGCAAACGACAGCACTCTGGGGCCAACGTCCTGACTTTC. Amino acid sequence: CASSKRQHSGANVLTF. V and J are TRBV11-3 and TRBJ2-6; TRBD1 is a possible D gene (5 bases). Trimming took off 5 bases at V and 0 bases at J, with 11 bases between the two ends. Germline V gives CDR1 SGHNT, CDR2 YENEEA. This CDR3 spans 16 amino acids. Drawing the rest from reference TRBV11-3 and TRBJ2-6, the complete variable domain is EAGVVQSPRYKIIEKKQPVAFWCNPISGHNTLYWYLQNLGQGPELLIRYENEEAVDDSQLPKDRFSAERLKGVDSTLKIQPAELGDSAVYLCASSKRQHSGANVLTFGAGSRLTVL.

This clonotype occurred many times. This chain joins TRBV6-2 or TRBV6-3 and TRBJ2-7; 7 bases align to TRBD1. This CDR3 region has 14 residues. V lost 8 bases to trimming and J lost 3 bases; unmatched junction nucleotides: 10. From germline, CDR1 is MNHEY and CDR2 SVGEGT. The CDR3 here is CASQRAGTVYEQYF. Written as DNA, the CDR3 is TGTGCCAGCCAAAGGGCAGGGACAGTCTACGAGCAGTACTTC.

The sample holds many counts of this clonotype. This sequence joins TRBV28 and TRBJ2-1, with 9 bases matching TRBD1. Germline assignment: CDR1 MDHEN and CDR2 SYDVKM. This CDR3 has 18 residues. J lost 8 bases, V lost 2 bases, and 16 bases had no gene match. Here the CDR3 DNA reads TGTGCCAGCAGTTTAACCAAACTCCGGGACAGGGTACGGGATGAGCAGTTCTTC. Translation: CASSLTKLRDRVRDEQFF.

The V call is TRBV19, the J call TRBJ1-5, with D possibly TRBD1 on 6 matching bases. Trimming removed 9 bases at V and 3 bases at J, with 15 bases between. This CDR3 has 14 amino acids. Germline CDR1 reads LNHDA; CDR2 reads SQIVND (reference sequence). CDR3 in amino acids: CASRVTGYNQPQHF. In nucleotides, the CDR3 is TGTGCCAGCAGGGTGACAGGTTACAATCAGCCCCAGCATTTT.

This clonotype occurred many times. This chain links TRBV12-3 or TRBV12-4 with TRBJ2-7; 7 bases match TRBD1. The CDR3 length is 16 residues. Unmatched junction bases numbered 14, after V lost 5 bases and J lost 4 bases. This CDR3 reads CASSVRTGLGWYEQYF. CDR3 coding DNA: TGTGCCAGCAGTGTACGGACAGGCCTCGGGTGGTACGAGCAGTACTTC.

This clonotype was detected ten times or more. This may arise from a read error, as a much more abundant clone is one base away. The gene calls are TRBV7-2 and TRBJ2-7; D is perhaps TRBD2 (5 bases). The CDR3 contains 16 residues. Germline CDR1 is SGHTA and CDR2 is FQGNSA. V lost 0 bases to trimming and J lost 5 bases, with 17 bases between them. Here the CDR3 reads CASSLAHTRTVDEQYF. The CDR3 DNA reads TGTGCCAGCAGCTTAGCGCATACTAGAACAGTCGACGAGCAGTACTTC.